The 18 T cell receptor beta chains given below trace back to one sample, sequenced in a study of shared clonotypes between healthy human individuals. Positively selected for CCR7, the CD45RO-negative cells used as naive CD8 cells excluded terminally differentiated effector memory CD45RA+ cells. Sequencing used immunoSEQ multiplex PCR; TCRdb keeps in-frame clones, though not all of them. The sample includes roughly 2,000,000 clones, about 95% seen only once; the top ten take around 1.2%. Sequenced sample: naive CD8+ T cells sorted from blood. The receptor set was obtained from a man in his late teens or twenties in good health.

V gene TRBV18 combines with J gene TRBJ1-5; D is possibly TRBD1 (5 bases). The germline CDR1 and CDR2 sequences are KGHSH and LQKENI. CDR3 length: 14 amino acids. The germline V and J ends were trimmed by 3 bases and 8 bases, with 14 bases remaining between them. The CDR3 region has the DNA TGTGCCAGCTCACCGGGACGGCCTTTAGAGCCCCAGCATTTT. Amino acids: CASSPGRPLEPQHF.

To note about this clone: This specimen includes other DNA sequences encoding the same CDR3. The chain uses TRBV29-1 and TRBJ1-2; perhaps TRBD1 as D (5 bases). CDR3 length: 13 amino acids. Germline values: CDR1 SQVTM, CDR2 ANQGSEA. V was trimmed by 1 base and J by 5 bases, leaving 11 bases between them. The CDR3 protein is CSVEAGTAYGYTF. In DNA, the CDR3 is TGCAGCGTTGAAGCCGGGACCGCTTATGGCTACACCTTC.

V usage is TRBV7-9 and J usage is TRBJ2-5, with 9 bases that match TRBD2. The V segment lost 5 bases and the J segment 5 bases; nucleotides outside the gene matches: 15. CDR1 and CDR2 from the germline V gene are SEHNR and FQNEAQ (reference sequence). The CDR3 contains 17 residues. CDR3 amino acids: CASSPNGTSPSPETQYF. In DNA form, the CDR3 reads TGTGCCAGCAGCCCTAACGGGACTAGCCCGAGTCCGGAGACCCAGTACTTC.

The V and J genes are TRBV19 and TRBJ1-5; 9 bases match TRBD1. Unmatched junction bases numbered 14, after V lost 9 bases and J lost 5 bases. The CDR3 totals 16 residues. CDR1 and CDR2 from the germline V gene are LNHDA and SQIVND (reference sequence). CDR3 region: CASGGLTGGKDQPQHF. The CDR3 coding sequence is TGTGCCAGCGGAGGGCTGACAGGGGGGAAGGATCAGCCCCAGCATTTT.

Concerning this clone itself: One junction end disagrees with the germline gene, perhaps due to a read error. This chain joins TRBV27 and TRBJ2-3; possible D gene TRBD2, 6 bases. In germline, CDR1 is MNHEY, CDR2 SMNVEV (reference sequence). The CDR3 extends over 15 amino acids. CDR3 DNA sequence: TGTGCCAGCCGTTTCACGGGAGCGTCCCCAGATACGCAGTATTTT. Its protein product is CASRFTGASPDTQYF.

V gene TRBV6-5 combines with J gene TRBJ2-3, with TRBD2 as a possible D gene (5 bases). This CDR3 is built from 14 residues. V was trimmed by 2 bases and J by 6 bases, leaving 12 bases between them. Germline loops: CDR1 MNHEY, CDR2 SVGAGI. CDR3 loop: CASSYGETPDTQYF. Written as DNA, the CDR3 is TGTGCCAGCAGTTACGGGGAGACGCCCGATACGCAGTATTTT.

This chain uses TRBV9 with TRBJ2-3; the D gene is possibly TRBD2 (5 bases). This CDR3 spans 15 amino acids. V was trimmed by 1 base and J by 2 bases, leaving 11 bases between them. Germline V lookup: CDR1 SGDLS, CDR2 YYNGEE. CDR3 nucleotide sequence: TGTGCCAGCAGCGTACGGGGTTTGCTCACAGATACGCAGTATTTT. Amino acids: CASSVRGLLTDTQYF. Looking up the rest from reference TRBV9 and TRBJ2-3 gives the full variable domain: DSGVTQTPKHLITATGQRVTLRCSPRSGDLSVYWYQQSLDQGLQFLIQYYNGEERAKGNILERFSAQQFPDLHSELNLSSLELGDSALYFCASSVRGLLTDTQYFGPGTRLTVL.

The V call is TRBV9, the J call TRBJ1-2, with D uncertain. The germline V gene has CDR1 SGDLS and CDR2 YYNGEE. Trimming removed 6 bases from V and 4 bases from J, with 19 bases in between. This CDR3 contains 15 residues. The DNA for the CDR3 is TGTGCCAGCAACGTGAACGGGGATATAGGCTATGGCTACACCTTC. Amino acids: CASNVNGDIGYGYTF.

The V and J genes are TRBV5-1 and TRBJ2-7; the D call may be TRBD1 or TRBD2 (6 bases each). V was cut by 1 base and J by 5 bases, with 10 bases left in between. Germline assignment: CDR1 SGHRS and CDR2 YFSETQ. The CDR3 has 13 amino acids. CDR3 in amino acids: CASSLLEGDEQYF. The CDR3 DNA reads TGCGCCAGCAGCTTGCTGGAGGGGGACGAGCAGTACTTC.

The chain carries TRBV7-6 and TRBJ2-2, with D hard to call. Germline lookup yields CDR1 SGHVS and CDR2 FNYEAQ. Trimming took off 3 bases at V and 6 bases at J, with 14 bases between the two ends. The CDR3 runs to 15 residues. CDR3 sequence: CASSFYPFSAGELFF. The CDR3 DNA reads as TGTGCCAGCAGCTTTTACCCCTTTAGTGCCGGGGAGCTGTTTTTT.

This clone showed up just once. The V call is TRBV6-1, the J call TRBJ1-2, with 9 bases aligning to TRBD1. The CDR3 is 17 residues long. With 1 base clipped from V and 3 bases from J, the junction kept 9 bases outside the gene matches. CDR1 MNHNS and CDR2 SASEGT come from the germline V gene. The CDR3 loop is CASSEVDRGAHYYGYTF. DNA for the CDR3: TGTGCCAGCAGTGAAGTGGACAGGGGAGCGCATTACTATGGCTACACCTTC.

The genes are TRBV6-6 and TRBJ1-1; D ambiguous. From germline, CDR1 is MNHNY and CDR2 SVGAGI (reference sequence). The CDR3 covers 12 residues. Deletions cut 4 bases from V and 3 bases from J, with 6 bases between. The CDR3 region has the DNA TGTGCCAGCAGTTTCTGGGACACTGAAGCTTTCTTT. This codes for CASSFWDTEAFF.

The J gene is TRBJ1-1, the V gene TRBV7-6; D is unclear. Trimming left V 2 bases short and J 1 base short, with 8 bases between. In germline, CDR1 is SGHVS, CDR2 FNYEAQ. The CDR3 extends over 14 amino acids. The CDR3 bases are TGTGCCAGCAGCTTAATTATCGGGAACACTGAAGCTTTCTTT. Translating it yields CASSLIIGNTEAFF.

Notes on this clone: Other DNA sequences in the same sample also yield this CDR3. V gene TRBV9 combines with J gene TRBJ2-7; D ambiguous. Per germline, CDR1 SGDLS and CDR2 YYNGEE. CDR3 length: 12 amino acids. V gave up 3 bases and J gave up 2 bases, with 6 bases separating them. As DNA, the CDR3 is TGTGCCAGCAGCGGGGATGCCTACGAGCAGTACTTC. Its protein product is CASSGDAYEQYF.

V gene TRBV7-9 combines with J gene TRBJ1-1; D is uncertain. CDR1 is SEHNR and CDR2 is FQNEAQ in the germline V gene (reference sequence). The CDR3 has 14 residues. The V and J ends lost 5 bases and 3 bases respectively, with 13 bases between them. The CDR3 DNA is TGTGCCAGCAGCCCCGGAGCCTCGGACACTGAAGCTTTCTTT. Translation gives CASSPGASDTEAFF. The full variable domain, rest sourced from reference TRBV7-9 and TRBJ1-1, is DTGVSQNPRHKITKRGQNVTFRCDPISEHNRLYWYRQTLGQGPEFLTYFQNEAQLEKSRLLSDRFSAERPKGSFSTLEIQRTEQGDSAMYLCASSPGASDTEAFFGQGTRLTVV.

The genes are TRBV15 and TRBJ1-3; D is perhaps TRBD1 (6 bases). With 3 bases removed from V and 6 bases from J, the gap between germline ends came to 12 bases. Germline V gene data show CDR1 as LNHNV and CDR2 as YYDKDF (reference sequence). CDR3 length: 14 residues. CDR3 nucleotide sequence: TGTGCCACCAGCAGCCATACAGGGACAAACACCATATATTTT. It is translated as CATSSHTGTNTIYF. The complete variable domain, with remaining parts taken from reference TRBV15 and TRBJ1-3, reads DAMVIQNPRYQVTQFGKPVTLSCSQTLNHNVMYWYQQKSSQAPKLLFHYYDKDFNNEADTPDNFQSRRPNTSFCFLDIRSPGLGDTAMYLCATSSHTGTNTIYFGEGSWLTVV.

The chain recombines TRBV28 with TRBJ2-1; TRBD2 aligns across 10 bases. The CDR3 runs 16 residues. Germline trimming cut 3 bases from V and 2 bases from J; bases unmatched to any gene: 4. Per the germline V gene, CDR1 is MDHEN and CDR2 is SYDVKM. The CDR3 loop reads CASSFVAGGTYNEQFF. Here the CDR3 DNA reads TGTGCCAGCAGTTTTGTAGCGGGGGGAACCTACAATGAGCAGTTCTTC.

The chain's CDR3 is CASSPSLLQGEYGNTIYF. CDR3 DNA sequence: TGTGCCAGCAGCCCCAGCCTTTTGCAGGGTGAATATGGAAACACCATATATTTT. The rearrangement uses TRBV7-2 and TRBJ1-3; D is possibly TRBD1 (5 bases). V gave up 5 bases and J gave up 3 bases, with 23 bases separating them. Germline CDR1 SGHTA, CDR2 FQGNSA. This CDR3 is built from 18 residues.